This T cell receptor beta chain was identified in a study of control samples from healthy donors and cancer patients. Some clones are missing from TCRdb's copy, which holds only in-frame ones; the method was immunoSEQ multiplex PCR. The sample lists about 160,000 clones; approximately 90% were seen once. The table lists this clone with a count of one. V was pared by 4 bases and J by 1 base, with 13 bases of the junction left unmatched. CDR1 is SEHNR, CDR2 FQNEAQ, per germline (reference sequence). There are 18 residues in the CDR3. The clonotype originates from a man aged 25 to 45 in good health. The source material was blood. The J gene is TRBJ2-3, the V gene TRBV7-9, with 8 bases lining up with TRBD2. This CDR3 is CASSSRASGLTGTDTQYF. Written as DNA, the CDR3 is TGTGCCAGCAGCTCTCGGGCTAGCGGGCTTACTGGCACAGATACGCAGTATTTT.